This T cell receptor beta chain is drawn from a study of human T cells and chemical hapten exposure. Time point indicated: patch test 2, 6 weeks after DPC sensitization. Specified treatment: therapeutic diphenylcyclopropenone sensitization with weekly scalp DPC. TCRdb processed the RACE reads anew with MiXCR; each CDR3 protein has one entry. The sample records a few hundred thousand distinct CDR3 sequences, nearly 6.5% being singletons. The V gene end was trimmed by 10 bases and the J gene end by 5 bases; junction bases not matched to a gene: 7. Germline values: CDR1 SGHTA, CDR2 FQGNSA. This CDR3 is built from 14 residues.

Sequences were derived from whole blood, sampled in connection with sensitization to the hapten diphenylcyclopropenone (DPC). This receptor was obtained from a young woman with alopecia areata. Some clones in this sample may be carry-over from other donors' samples. This chain connects TRBV7-2 to TRBJ2-5, with TRBD2 matching over 13 bases. The CDR3 spells CATGGLAGAETQYF. Written as DNA, the CDR3 is TGTGCCACCGGAGGACTAGCGGGGGCGGAGACCCAGTACTTC.